A selection of T cell receptor beta chains follows, all from one sample in a study of Tregs in tolerant kidney transplant recipients. TCRdb keeps only in-frame clones here, not all; method: immunoSEQ multiplex PCR. The table has approximately 65,000 clones, roughly 84% seen once; the top ten hold about 4.7%. Input material: CD4+ T cells from blood. The receptors come from a human donor in good health. The CDR3 runs from the conserved cysteine through the conserved F or W. The order of the fields is D gene, clone size, J gene, V gene, CDR3 DNA, CDR3 protein. D genes are given only for firm matches. Clone size appears in some rows only: once, few, many, or a class for an expanded clone.

d_call: TRBD1
clone_size: .
j_call: TRBJ1-1
v_call: TRBV19
cdr3_nt: TGTGCCAGTAGTAAGGCCGGGACAGGGACTGAAGCTTTCTTT
cdr3_aa: CASSKAGTGTEAFF

d_call: .
clone_size: .
j_call: TRBJ2-1
v_call: TRBV7-2
cdr3_nt: TGTGCCAGCAGCCGGCGAGGGAATGAGCAGTTCTTC
cdr3_aa: CASSRRGNEQFF

d_call: TRBD1
clone_size: .
j_call: TRBJ2-1
v_call: TRBV4-3
cdr3_nt: TGCGCCAGCAGCCAAGGGCATGGACAGGGGTCAAATGAGCAGTTCTTC
cdr3_aa: CASSQGHGQGSNEQFF

d_call: TRBD2
clone_size: .
j_call: TRBJ2-5
v_call: TRBV19
cdr3_nt: TGTGCCAGTAGTCCCCTCGGGGTAGCGGGAGGGGGGGTGACCCAGTACTTC
cdr3_aa: CASSPLGVAGGGVTQYF

d_call: .
clone_size: once
j_call: TRBJ2-5
v_call: TRBV11-3
cdr3_nt: TGTGCCAGCAGCTTAGGAGCAGGCGGGGAGACCCAGTACTTC
cdr3_aa: CASSLGAGGETQYF

d_call: .
clone_size: once
j_call: TRBJ1-3
v_call: TRBV5-1
cdr3_nt: TGCGCCAGCAGCTTGTTAGGGGAAGGAAACACCATATATTTT
cdr3_aa: CASSLLGEGNTIYF

d_call: .
clone_size: .
j_call: TRBJ1-2
v_call: TRBV28
cdr3_nt: TGTGCCAGCAACGTGAAACAAAACTATGGCTACACCTTC
cdr3_aa: CASNVKQNYGYTF

d_call: TRBD1
clone_size: .
j_call: TRBJ2-1
v_call: TRBV7-2
cdr3_nt: TGTGCCAGCAGCCGGACAGGGGTCGGGGTTCAGTTCTTC
cdr3_aa: CASSRTGVGVQFF

d_call: .
clone_size: .
j_call: TRBJ1-2
v_call: TRBV20-1
cdr3_nt: TGCAGTGCTATGCGGGATGGCTACACCTTC
cdr3_aa: CSAMRDGYTF

d_call: .
clone_size: once
j_call: TRBJ2-3
v_call: TRBV15
cdr3_nt: TGTGCCACCAGCATCCCAGGGCGCACAGATACGCAGTATTTT
cdr3_aa: CATSIPGRTDTQYF

d_call: .
clone_size: .
j_call: TRBJ2-5
v_call: TRBV5-1
cdr3_nt: TGCGCCAGCACCACCCGACCAGCGGAGACCCAGTACTTC
cdr3_aa: CASTTRPAETQYF

d_call: TRBD2
clone_size: .
j_call: TRBJ2-3
v_call: TRBV9
cdr3_nt: TGTGCCAGCAGCGTAGATAGCGGGAGGCCCCCGAGCTCCCAGTATTTT
cdr3_aa: CASSVDSGRPPSSQYF

d_call: TRBD1
clone_size: .
j_call: TRBJ1-2
v_call: TRBV2
cdr3_nt: TGTGCCACCAGGGGGCAAGGCTATGGCTACACCTTC
cdr3_aa: CATRGQGYGYTF

d_call: TRBD2
clone_size: .
j_call: TRBJ2-5
v_call: TRBV6-7
cdr3_nt: TGTGCCAGCAGTTACCCCGCGGGAGTGGGGGAGCAGTACTTC
cdr3_aa: CASSYPAGVGEQYF

d_call: .
clone_size: once
j_call: TRBJ1-4
v_call: TRBV30
cdr3_nt: TGTGCCTGGAGCCCAGGACCTAATGAAAAACTGTTTTTT
cdr3_aa: CAWSPGPNEKLFF

d_call: .
clone_size: .
j_call: TRBJ1-5
v_call: TRBV20-1
cdr3_nt: TGCAGTGCTAGAGATAGAAGAGCCCAGCATTTT
cdr3_aa: CSARDRRAQHF

d_call: TRBD1
clone_size: .
j_call: TRBJ1-2
v_call: TRBV6-5
cdr3_nt: TGTGCCAGCAGTTACGTGGACAGGCCTTATGGCTACACCTTC
cdr3_aa: CASSYVDRPYGYTF

d_call: .
clone_size: .
j_call: TRBJ2-7
v_call: TRBV7-3
cdr3_nt: TGTGCCAGCAGCTTGACAAGGGGGGCCTACGAGCAGTACTTC
cdr3_aa: CASSLTRGAYEQYF

d_call: TRBD2
clone_size: .
j_call: TRBJ2-1
v_call: TRBV19
cdr3_nt: TGTGCCAGTAGTATAGATAGCGGGAGGGCCGTTGAGCAGTTCTTC
cdr3_aa: CASSIDSGRAVEQFF

d_call: TRBD1
clone_size: .
j_call: TRBJ1-1
v_call: TRBV18
cdr3_nt: TGTGCCAGCTCACCCCGACAGGGTCCGAACACTGAAGCTTTCTTT
cdr3_aa: CASSPRQGPNTEAFF

d_call: TRBD2
clone_size: once
j_call: TRBJ2-5
v_call: TRBV2
cdr3_nt: TGTGCCGGGGACTGGACTAGCGGGGCCCAGTACTTC
cdr3_aa: CAGDWTSGAQYF

d_call: .
clone_size: .
j_call: TRBJ1-1
v_call: TRBV18
cdr3_nt: TGTGCCAGCTCACCCGGCGCGAACACTGAAGCTTTCTTT
cdr3_aa: CASSPGANTEAFF

d_call: TRBD1
clone_size: once
j_call: TRBJ2-2
v_call: TRBV30
cdr3_nt: TGTGCCTGGAACCTGGGACAGTACACCGGGGAGCTGTTTTTT
cdr3_aa: CAWNLGQYTGELFF

d_call: .
clone_size: .
j_call: TRBJ2-5
v_call: TRBV6-5
cdr3_nt: TGTGCCAGCAGTTACGGGATGAGAGAGACCCAGTACTTC
cdr3_aa: CASSYGMRETQYF

d_call: .
clone_size: .
j_call: TRBJ2-2
v_call: TRBV11-3
cdr3_nt: TGTGCCAGCAGCTTCGTAGCAGGACTACTCACCGGGGAGCTGTTTTTT
cdr3_aa: CASSFVAGLLTGELFF